Sequencing of this T cell receptor beta chain was carried out in a study of cytomegalovirus exposure and HLA in healthy donors. Across the study: Unique TCR beta sequences numbering fewer than 130 million came from around 180 million T cells in an earlier analysis. Study results and caveats: Follow-up analysis seemed to connect common viral pathogens with several of the most significant clusters identified.

In the case of this clone: Its target is unknown.

PCR involved 60 Vbeta and 13 Jbeta primers. The table came from immunoSEQ multiplex PCR; TCRdb's copy has only in-frame clones and leaves some out. This sample has 130,000 or so clones; under 75% occur once, and the top ten carry 2% to 2.5%. Material for sequencing was PBMCs. The clonotype comes from a woman between 40 and 55 years old in good health and CMV-seronegative.

The CDR3 here is CASSLGERGNTIYF. CDR3 nucleotide sequence: TGTGCCAGCAGCTTAGGAGAGCGGGGAAACACCATATATTTT. This chain joins TRBV7-6 and TRBJ1-3, with D unresolved. V gave up 1 base and J gave up 4 bases, with 8 bases separating them. The CDR3 totals 14 residues. Per germline, CDR1 SGHVS and CDR2 FNYEAQ.